This T cell receptor beta chain was captured in a study of CD8 T cells in ankylosing spondylitis. A few counts support this clonotype. Its antigen remains unknown. Generation of TCR beta libraries employed quantitative 5'-RACE incorporating molecular barcodes. A single record per CDR3 protein comes from TCRdb applying MiXCR to the 5' RACE reads. The table has a few hundred thousand distinct CDR3 sequences, about 6.7% seen once; the top ten hold approximately 15%. Findings and limits, study-wide: Some motif variants were previously reported in reactive arthritis synovial fluid and blood. Disease-linked clones reportedly showed significant enrichment in matched ankylosing spondylitis synovial fluid. Disease-linked clones had a CD8+ phenotype and relatively low frequency in peripheral blood. One TCR beta motif, made up of roughly eight highly homologous variants, appeared characteristic of ankylosing spondylitis blood.

Germline V CDR1 and CDR2: MNHEY, SVGEGT. The CDR3 totals 14 residues. Trimming left V 6 bases short and J 5 bases short, with 17 bases between. The clonotype was recovered from a male donor with ankylosing spondylitis. The V call is TRBV6-2 or TRBV6-3, the J call TRBJ2-7; D unclear. Material: blood, either unsorted or a sorted T cell fraction (not recorded which). CDR3 loop: CASRPHLVGDEQYF. The CDR3 coding sequence is TGTGCCAGCAGGCCCCACCTTGTTGGTGACGAGCAGTACTTC.